The 2 T cell receptor beta chains in this list originate from one sample, sequenced in a study of cytomegalovirus exposure and HLA in healthy donors. Primers: 60 Vbeta forward and 13 Jbeta reverse. The method was immunoSEQ multiplex PCR; TCRdb's version includes in-frame clones alone and lacks a portion of them. The sample holds some 190,000 clones, just under 80% seen once. The sequenced sample was PBMCs. The receptor source for this set is a woman aged 25 to 39 in good health and CMV-seronegative.

V usage is TRBV7-8 and J usage is TRBJ1-4; the D gene is possibly TRBD1 (5 bases). In germline, CDR1 is SGHVS, CDR2 FQNEAQ. This CDR3 region has 13 residues. The germline V and J ends were trimmed by 5 bases and 12 bases, with 16 bases remaining between them. CDR3 nucleotide sequence: TGTGCCAGCAGCCTGGGACTGCCGTGGGAACTGTTTTTT. It encodes CASSLGLPWELFF.

In its sample, this clone was seen a few times. This chain uses TRBV10-1 with TRBJ1-6; D might be TRBD1 (6 bases). CDR3 length: 13 residues. The V and J ends lost 5 bases and 8 bases respectively, with 10 bases between them. Germline CDR1 WNHNN, CDR2 SYGVQD (reference sequence). The CDR3 region has the DNA TGCGCCAGCAGTAGGGGGTTCGATTCACCCCTCCACTTT. Translating it yields CASSRGFDSPLHF.